This entry concerns a single TCR beta chain. Its antigen specificity is not known. Base-call qualities are not available, and no considerably larger clone is one nucleotide away. The source of the sample is a study of blood T cell repertoires in COVID-19 (dated by TCRdb to the early 2020s). At the level of the whole study: Samples covering the acute and convalescent phases of COVID-19 were provided by collaborators in the United States, Italy and Spain. The material from the prospective study consisted of cDNA or gDNA derived from T cells, B-cell-depleted T cells, or PBMCs. The dataset comprised deeply sampled blood TCRbeta repertoires from subjects exposed to, actively infected with, or recovered from COVID-19. A freely available public database, intended as a resource for researchers studying the immune response to SARS-CoV-2, is where the repertoires were released. Samples were obtained from the ongoing ImmuneRACE study (first 160 participants) and from some 1,300 subjects provided by 6 global collaborators. The sample metadata nearly always contained a de-identified subject ID, COVID-19 status, age in years and sex. Where available, HLA class I and class II types were obtained from metadata supplied by the sample provider rather than from assay-based typing.

One collaborating source in Seattle enrolled patients during active infection and followed them longitudinally through the course of disease. Each collaborating institution followed its own protocols to collect whole blood in K2EDTA tubes. For TCRbeta analysis, collaborators shipped samples in one of three forms: frozen whole blood, isolated PBMCs, or DNA extracted from either of those sample types. The immunoSEQ Assay, a bias-controlled multiplex PCR, was used to amplify TCRbeta CDR3 regions from genomic DNA. In the paper's pipeline: The number of nucleated cells in each sample was estimated from the amplification of reference gene primers within the assay. To quantify the absolute abundance of each unique TCRbeta CDR3 rearrangement, sequence reads were collapsed and filtered. For each sample, productive Simpson clonality was calculated as the square root of Simpson's diversity index over productive rearrangements. As stored in TCRdb, this immuneACCESS dataset retains in-frame rearrangements with V and J assigned. A fraction of the clones does not appear; measured against another copy, unresolved V genes explain less than half of the discrepancy, and the remainder lacks a known reason. That table furnishes V, J and clone size, whereas the DNA furnished D and trimming. In this sample the table shows about 150,000 clones, 83% of which occur a single time. The ten largest clones capture 9% to 14% of the sample.

Study-level results and caveats: How much clinical and demographic metadata was included differed by source and by participant, and the metadata was provided uncurated.

The CDR3 starts with the cysteine, ends with the phenylalanine, and has 16 residues. Of all the DNA, just the CDR3 is kept, 48 bases in frame from base 1. Trimming leaves V shorter by 1 base and J shorter by 4 bases, with the junction holding 7 bases beyond the gene matches. According to the germline V gene (reference sequence), CDR1 reads LGHDT and CDR2 reads YNNKEL. The chain joins TRBV3-1 (or the pseudogene TRBV3-2) to TRBJ2-5, with 9 central nucleotides matching TRBD2. The receptor comes from a woman between 55 and 75 years old with COVID-19, enrolled during active disease. The sample was peripheral blood. The nucleotide sequence is TGTGCCAGCAGCCAAGGTCAGGCGGGGGGGCGAGAGACCCAGTACTTC. Protein translation: CASSQGQAGGRETQYF.